These 26 T cell receptor beta chains were sequenced from one sample in a study of shared clonotypes between healthy human individuals. Method: immunoSEQ multiplex PCR; TCRdb's copy keeps in-frame clones and lacks some. This sample yields 450,000 to 500,000 clones, of which around 73% are seen a single time; about 12% belongs to the top ten. The sample was PBMCs. The source of these receptors is a woman aged 40 to 55 in good health. Some clones in this sample may be carry-over from other donors' samples.

This clone was seen ten or more times. The sample has other DNA sequences that encode this CDR3 too. The rearrangement uses TRBV28 and TRBJ2-7; 11 bases map to TRBD2. Per the germline V gene, CDR1 is MDHEN and CDR2 is SYDVKM. This CDR3 is 16 amino acids long. V lost 4 bases and J lost 4; bases outside the gene matches: 9. The CDR3 sequence: CASSSLAGGPIYEQYF. CDR3 in DNA: TGTGCCAGCAGTTCCTTAGCGGGAGGGCCTATTTACGAGCAGTACTTC.

The genes are TRBV4-1 and TRBJ2-7; D may match TRBD1 or TRBD2 (6 bases each). This CDR3 has 15 residues. The germline V and J ends were trimmed by 1 base and 2 bases, with 12 bases remaining between them. Per germline, CDR1 MGHRA and CDR2 YSYEKL. This CDR3 reads CASSQGRGQTYEQYF. In nucleotides, the CDR3 is TGCGCCAGCAGCCAAGGGCGGGGACAAACCTACGAGCAGTACTTC.

The V gene is TRBV27, the J gene TRBJ2-1, with TRBD1 identical over 9 bases. The CDR3 loop spans 18 amino acids. The germline V gene encodes CDR1 MNHEY and CDR2 SMNVEV (reference sequence). The V and J ends lost 4 bases and 0 bases, in that order; junction bases with no gene match: 10. The CDR3 coding sequence is TGTGCCAGCAGTTGGGGACAGGGTACAGGAGGCTCCTACAATGAGCAGTTCTTC. Translating gives CASSWGQGTGGSYNEQFF.

This clone was recorded a few times. This chain links TRBV2 with TRBJ1-5, with a weak D call TRBD1 (6 bases). Trimming left V 1 base short and J 5 bases short, with 12 bases between. In germline, CDR1 is SNHLY, CDR2 FYNNEI. The CDR3 totals 15 residues. Written as DNA, the CDR3 is TGTGCCAGCAGTGAAGAGGGGGGGCTCTATCAGCCCCAGCATTTT. Encoded protein: CASSEEGGLYQPQHF.

The gene calls are TRBV6-5 and TRBJ2-5; 11 bases map to TRBD2. The J call may be faulty, since TRBJ2-7 better matches the DNA end. The CDR3 sequence is 14 residues long. Germline V gene lookup returns CDR1 MNHEY and CDR2 SVGAGI. CDR3 coding DNA: TGTGCCTGCGGGACCGGGACTAGCGGCTACGAGCAGTACTTC. Protein sequence: CACGTGTSGYEQYF.

CDR3 region: CASSAKTGLNTEAFF. CDR3 sequence (DNA): TGTGCCAGCAGCGCGAAGACAGGGTTGAACACTGAAGCTTTCTTT. This chain uses TRBV9 with TRBJ1-1; 7 nucleotides agree with TRBD1. The germline V gene encodes CDR1 SGDLS and CDR2 YYNGEE. The V and J ends lost 3 bases and 0 bases, in that order; junction bases with no gene match: 5. The length of the CDR3 is 15 residues.

The chain uses TRBV7-9 and TRBJ1-3, with D hard to call. CDR1 and CDR2 from the germline V gene are SEHNR and FQNEAQ (reference sequence). Trimming removed 0 bases from V and 4 bases from J, with 7 bases in between. CDR3 length equals 14 residues. The CDR3 is CASSLAPSGNTIYF. The CDR3 coding sequence is TGTGCCAGCAGCTTAGCGCCGAGCGGAAACACCATATATTTT.

The chain recombines TRBV29-1 with TRBJ2-7; 7 bases line up with TRBD1. There are 14 residues in the CDR3. V was clipped by 0 bases and J by 4 bases; unmatched bases: 6. The germline gives CDR1 SQVTM, CDR2 ANQGSEA. CDR3 in amino acids: CSVEDRDRAYEQYF. DNA of the CDR3: TGCAGCGTTGAAGATCGAGACAGGGCTTACGAGCAGTACTTC.

A single count supports this clone. The rearrangement joins TRBV7-9 to TRBJ2-1; D uncertain. V was shortened by 4 bases and J by 6 bases, with 7 bases between the two germline ends. CDR1 is SEHNR, CDR2 FQNEAQ, per germline (reference sequence). The CDR3 runs 12 residues. In DNA, the CDR3 is TGTGCCAGCAGCTCACTATTCAATGAGCAGTTCTTC. Its translation: CASSSLFNEQFF.

The chain recombines TRBV15 with TRBJ1-1; TRBD1 agrees at 7 bases. Germline-derived CDR1 and CDR2 are LNHNV and YYDKDF (reference sequence). The CDR3 runs to 14 residues. The ends lost 8 bases at V and 3 bases at J; junction bases unmatched: 9. The CDR3 loop reads CATSTGEAYTEAFF. The CDR3 nucleotides are TGTGCCACCTCTACAGGGGAGGCGTACACTGAAGCTTTCTTT. The full variable domain, rest sourced from reference TRBV15 and TRBJ1-1, is DAMVIQNPRYQVTQFGKPVTLSCSQTLNHNVMYWYQQKSSQAPKLLFHYYDKDFNNEADTPDNFQSRRPNTSFCFLDIRSPGLGDTAMYLCATSTGEAYTEAFFGQGTRLTVV.

The chain recombines TRBV2 with TRBJ2-1; 11 bases line up with TRBD2. The CDR3 is 16 residues long. The germline gives CDR1 SNHLY, CDR2 FYNNEI. Trimming at V came to 8 bases and at J to 5 bases, leaving 11 bases not matched to a gene. Written as DNA, the CDR3 is TGTGCCAGCTCTTACCAACTAGCGGGGGTAAACAATGAGCAGTTCTTC. It encodes CASSYQLAGVNNEQFF.

The gene calls are TRBV5-1 and TRBJ2-2, with D possibly matching TRBD1 (5 bases). The CDR3 runs to 16 residues. V lost 0 bases to trimming and J lost 2 bases, with 11 bases between them. Germline CDR1 is SGHRS and CDR2 is YFSETQ. For the CDR3, the DNA is TGCGCCAGCAGCTTGGACGGCAGGGTCAACACCGGGGAGCTGTTTTTT. Translation gives CASSLDGRVNTGELFF.

The V and J genes are TRBV2 and TRBJ1-1; no clear D gene. Between the trimmed V and J ends, which lost 4 bases and 5 bases, there was a span of 11 bases. In germline, CDR1 is SNHLY, CDR2 FYNNEI. CDR3 length equals 13 residues. CDR3: CASSGEGETEAFF. For the CDR3, the DNA is TGTGCCAGCAGTGGCGAGGGAGAGACTGAAGCTTTCTTT.

The rearrangement joins TRBV7-8 to TRBJ1-1, with D perhaps matching TRBD1 (5 bases). The CDR3 runs to 16 residues. Germline CDR1 is SGHVS and CDR2 is FQNEAQ. The V and J ends lost 1 base and 6 bases respectively, with 18 bases between them. The CDR3 sequence: CASSLGGNHGGAEAFF. In nucleotides, the CDR3 is TGTGCCAGCAGCTTAGGAGGGAACCACGGGGGGGCTGAAGCTTTCTTT.

The rearrangement uses TRBV30 and TRBJ2-2, with D possibly being TRBD2 (5 bases). Trimming took 0 bases from V and 7 from J, leaving 18 bases between them. From germline, CDR1 is GTSNPN and CDR2 SVGIG (reference sequence). CDR3 length: 16 residues. Here the CDR3 DNA reads TGTGCCTGGAGTGTAGTCCCGGGATGGGTCAACGGGGAGCTGTTTTTT. The encoded protein is CAWSVVPGWVNGELFF.

This chain uses TRBV18 with TRBJ1-2; 8 bases align to TRBD1. V dropped 1 base and J dropped 8; count of bases not matched to a gene: 6. Germline CDR1 reads KGHSH; CDR2 reads LQKENI. CDR3 length: 14 amino acids. The CDR3 nucleotides read TGTGCCAGCTCACCACTCTCGGACAGGGACGGCTACACCTTC. It yields the protein CASSPLSDRDGYTF.

The chain recombines TRBV27 with TRBJ2-3; D is unclear. CDR1 and CDR2 from the germline V gene are MNHEY and SMNVEV (reference sequence). Trimming pared 6 bases from V and 1 base from J, leaving 8 bases between. CDR3 length: 13 amino acids. For the CDR3, the DNA is TGTGCCAGCAGGAGTCCGGGCACAGATACGCAGTATTTT. Protein sequence: CASRSPGTDTQYF.

The chain has TRBV9 and TRBJ2-7; TRBD1 matches at 7 bases. Trimming at V came to 4 bases and at J to 4 bases, leaving 14 bases not matched to a gene. This CDR3 is built from 16 residues. CDR1 SGDLS and CDR2 YYNGEE come from the germline V gene. CDR3 region: CASSPPRGGDGYEQYF. CDR3 in DNA: TGTGCCAGCAGCCCCCCCCGAGGGGGCGATGGATACGAGCAGTACTTC.

This rearrangement joins TRBV28 to TRBJ1-5; 9 nucleotides agree with TRBD1. The CDR3 is 14 amino acids. J lost 6 bases, V lost 10 bases, and 10 bases had no gene match. CDR1 and CDR2 (germline): MDHEN, SYDVKM. The CDR3 nucleotides are TGTGCCAACCGTCGGACAGGGGATGGTCAGCCCCAGCATTTT. Protein sequence: CANRRTGDGQPQHF.

The chain carries TRBV5-4 and TRBJ2-3, with TRBD1 identical over 7 bases. The V gene end was trimmed by 4 bases and the J gene end by 2 bases; junction bases not matched to a gene: 7. CDR1 SGHNT and CDR2 YYREEE come from the germline V gene (reference sequence). This CDR3 region has 15 residues. DNA of the CDR3: TGTGCCAGCAGCCGAGGACAGGTTTCCACAGATACGCAGTATTTT. As protein: CASSRGQVSTDTQYF. Variable domain in full (rest from reference TRBV5-4 and TRBJ2-3): ETGVTQSPTHLIKTRGQQVTLRCSSQSGHNTVSWYQQALGQGPQFIFQYYREEENGRGNFPPRFSGLQFPNYSSELNVNALELDDSALYLCASSRGQVSTDTQYFGPGTRLTVL.

V usage is TRBV5-1 and J usage is TRBJ2-1; TRBD2 matches at 13 bases. The ends lost 4 bases at V and 4 bases at J; junction bases unmatched: 8. Germline V gives CDR1 SGHRS, CDR2 YFSETQ. The CDR3 is 17 residues long. In DNA, the CDR3 is TGCGCCAGCAGCCCAACCGGGACTAGCGGGATTTACAATGAGCAGTTCTTC. Translated, it gives CASSPTGTSGIYNEQFF. The complete variable domain, with remaining parts taken from reference TRBV5-1 and TRBJ2-1, reads KAGVTQTPRYLIKTRGQQVTLSCSPISGHRSVSWYQQTPGQGLQFLFEYFSETQRNKGNFPGRFSGRQFSNSRSEMNVSTLELGDSALYLCASSPTGTSGIYNEQFFGPGTRLTVL.

The chain has TRBV2 and TRBJ1-2, with D possibly being TRBD1 (5 bases). This CDR3 contains 13 residues. The germline V gene has CDR1 SNHLY and CDR2 FYNNEI. V dropped 4 bases and J dropped 9 bases, with 15 bases sitting between them. The CDR3 loop reads CASSAGRNPSYTF. The CDR3 bases are TGTGCCAGCAGTGCAGGGAGAAATCCAAGCTACACCTTC.

This sequence joins TRBV4-2 and TRBJ2-3; D is unresolved. CDR1 is LGHNA and CDR2 is YNFKEQ in the germline V gene. Trimming removed 3 bases at V and 1 base at J, with 5 bases between. The CDR3 is 13 amino acids. CDR3: CASSHPRTDTQYF. The CDR3 coding sequence is TGTGCCAGCAGCCACCCCCGCACAGATACGCAGTATTTT.

Only one count was recorded for this clone. The genes are TRBV5-1 and TRBJ2-7; TRBD2 matches 7 bases. Germline V gene sequence: CDR1 SGHRS, CDR2 YFSETQ. V trimming: 0 bases; J trimming: 3 bases; junction bases outside the gene matches: 6. This CDR3 contains 15 residues. The CDR3 is CASSLGLAKIYEQYF. The CDR3 bases are TGCGCCAGCAGCTTGGGACTAGCTAAGATCTACGAGCAGTACTTC.

To note about this clone: It may be a read error: a sequence one base away is much more abundant. This likely comes from a read error, as the CDR3 has no conserved phenylalanine or tryptophan at its end. The J gene is TRBJ1-2, the V gene TRBV19; D unclear. Trimming took off 5 bases at V and 5 bases at J, with 6 bases between the two ends. Germline V gene sequence: CDR1 LNHDA, CDR2 SQIVND (reference sequence). CDR3 length equals 11 residues. CDR3 sequence (DNA): TGTGCCAGTAGTCGATTGTATGGCTACACCCTC. It codes for CASSRLYGYTL.

This clone has only a few counts. The chain joins TRBV6-1 to TRBJ2-1; D could derive from TRBD1 or TRBD2 (5 bases each). Trimming shortened V by 3 bases and J by 2 bases, and 11 bases separated the two germline ends. Germline V gene data show CDR1 as MNHNS and CDR2 as SASEGT. The CDR3 runs to 15 residues. The DNA for the CDR3 is TGTGCCAGCAGTGATGGGGACGGAACCTACAATGAGCAGTTCTTC. Translated, it gives CASSDGDGTYNEQFF.